Shown below are 21 T cell receptor beta chains from a single sample sequenced in a study of cytomegalovirus exposure and HLA in healthy donors. The study ran its PCR with 60 Vbeta and 13 Jbeta primers. Data came from immunoSEQ multiplex PCR; TCRdb stores just in-frame clones and leaves some out. This table holds approximately 27,000 clones, about 62% found once. The sequenced material came from PBMCs. All receptors derive from a male donor in good health and CMV-seropositive.

The DNA for the CDR3 is TGTGCCAGCAGCTCAATCCGATCCGGGGGCACCGGGGAGCTGTTTTTT. It yields the protein CASSSIRSGGTGELFF. The chain links TRBV5-6 to TRBJ2-2; the D gene is possibly TRBD2 (6 bases). CDR1 and CDR2 (germline): SGHDT, YYEEEE. The CDR3 extends over 16 amino acids. V lost 3 bases and J 4 bases, leaving 16 bases between the germline ends.

The rearrangement links TRBV11-2 to TRBJ2-7, with a tentative D call TRBD2 (7 bases). Germline CDR1 is SGHAT and CDR2 is FQNNGV. The CDR3 length is 15 residues. V dropped 0 bases and J dropped 11 bases, with 20 bases sitting between them. The CDR3 region has the DNA TGTGCCAGCAGCTTAGATCCGGGGGGCCGCGCCGCGGAGTACTTC. This encodes CASSLDPGGRAAEYF.

This clone has only one observation. J is TRBJ2-2 and V is TRBV7-2; TRBD2 is a possible D gene (7 bases). Germline CDR1 is SGHTA and CDR2 is FQGNSA. This CDR3 spans 19 amino acids. The ends were cut back, 4 bases at V and 7 bases at J, with 28 bases in the middle. The CDR3 DNA is TGTGCCAGCAGCTCGAGGGTGGGCGGGGGCGGCGGAATGAGCGGGGAGCTGTTTTTT. The encoded protein is CASSSRVGGGGGMSGELFF.

A few counts support this clone. This rearrangement joins TRBV4-1 to TRBJ2-3, with 16 nucleotides matching TRBD2. CDR1 MGHRA and CDR2 YSYEKL come from the germline V gene. The CDR3 extends over 18 amino acids. V shed 4 bases, J shed 0 bases, and the junction held 4 bases outside the gene matches. CDR3 coding DNA: TGCGCCAGCAGCCTGGGACTAGCGGGGGGGCCTAGCACAGATACGCAGTATTTT. Translation gives CASSLGLAGGPSTDTQYF.

The chain carries TRBV7-2 and TRBJ2-1, with D unclear. Germline assignment: CDR1 SGHTA and CDR2 FQGNSA. Trimming cost V 2 bases and J 7 bases, with 9 bases left between them. This CDR3 has 13 residues. CDR3 region: CASSLTSLNEQFF. The CDR3 DNA reads TGTGCCAGCAGCTTAACTTCTCTTAATGAGCAGTTCTTC.

V usage is TRBV6-5 and J usage is TRBJ1-4, with D uncertain. CDR3 length equals 15 residues. From germline, CDR1 is MNHEY and CDR2 SVGAGI. V was shortened by 2 bases and J by 8 bases, with 15 bases between the two germline ends. The CDR3 nucleotides are TGTGCCAGCAGTTACGCGAAGACACGAAGGGAAAAACTGTTTTTT. Translated, it gives CASSYAKTRREKLFF.

The V call is TRBV30, the J call TRBJ1-1, with D possibly being TRBD1 (6 bases). This CDR3 spans 15 amino acids. V was shortened by 2 bases and J by 5 bases, with 18 bases between the two germline ends. The germline V gene has CDR1 GTSNPN and CDR2 SVGIG (reference sequence). Here the CDR3 DNA reads TGTGCCTGGAGTACAGGACAGTGGGCGAATACTGAAGCTTTCTTT. This translates into CAWSTGQWANTEAFF.

The V gene is TRBV10-2, the J gene TRBJ2-7; 7 bases agree with TRBD1. V trimming: 4 bases; J trimming: 3 bases; junction bases outside the gene matches: 6. Germline CDR1 and CDR2: WSHSY and SAAADI. This CDR3 comprises 14 residues. CDR3 sequence reads: CASSVTGPVYEQYF. DNA for the CDR3: TGCGCCAGCAGTGTGACAGGGCCAGTCTACGAGCAGTACTTC.

The J gene is TRBJ1-2, the V gene TRBV6-6, with D perhaps matching TRBD1 (6 bases). The CDR3 extends over 14 amino acids. Germline V gene lookup returns CDR1 MNHNY and CDR2 SVGAGI (reference sequence). V lost 0 bases and J 2 bases, leaving 7 bases between the germline ends. The CDR3 DNA follows: TGTGCCAGCAGTTACTCGAGGGGGAACTATGGCTACACCTTC. Translated, it gives CASSYSRGNYGYTF.

The chain recombines TRBV7-6 with TRBJ1-2, with D unclear. Germline-derived CDR1 and CDR2 are SGHVS and FNYEAQ. V dropped 1 base and J dropped 3 bases, with 9 bases sitting between them. The CDR3 runs 14 residues. Here the CDR3 reads CASSLDENHYGYTF. The CDR3, as DNA: TGTGCCAGCAGCTTAGACGAGAACCACTATGGCTACACCTTC. Together with reference TRBV7-6 and TRBJ1-2, the CDR3 gives the full variable domain: GAGVSQSPRYKVTKRGQDVALRCDPISGHVSLYWYRQALGQGPEFLTYFNYEAQQDKSGLPNDRFSAERPEGSISTLTIQRTEQRDSAMYRCASSLDENHYGYTFGSGTRLTVV.

The sample holds one count of this clone. J is TRBJ2-1 and V is TRBV7-9; 7 bases fit TRBD2. With V trimmed by 2 bases and J by 8 bases, 3 bases remained unmatched. CDR3 size: 13 residues. In germline, CDR1 is SEHNR, CDR2 FQNEAQ (reference sequence). The CDR3 DNA sequence: TGTGCCAGCAGCTTACGGGGGGATGATGAGCAGTTCTTC. Protein: CASSLRGDDEQFF. Complete variable domain (other parts from reference TRBV7-9 and TRBJ2-1): DTGVSQNPRHKITKRGQNVTFRCDPISEHNRLYWYRQTLGQGPEFLTYFQNEAQLEKSRLLSDRFSAERPKGSFSTLEIQRTEQGDSAMYLCASSLRGDDEQFFGPGTRLTVL.

This clone was seen a handful of times. This chain connects TRBV5-1 to TRBJ2-1; 8 bases line up with TRBD1. Unmatched junction bases numbered 4, after V lost 0 bases and J lost 8 bases. Germline V gene data show CDR1 as SGHRS and CDR2 as YFSETQ. The CDR3 has 14 amino acids. CDR3 DNA sequence: TGCGCCAGCAGCTTGGGGCAGGGGGCAGATGAGCAGTTCTTC. Its translation is CASSLGQGADEQFF. Drawing the rest from reference TRBV5-1 and TRBJ2-1, the complete variable domain is KAGVTQTPRYLIKTRGQQVTLSCSPISGHRSVSWYQQTPGQGLQFLFEYFSETQRNKGNFPGRFSGRQFSNSRSEMNVSTLELGDSALYLCASSLGQGADEQFFGPGTRLTVL.

The rearrangement links TRBV6-5 to TRBJ2-7; TRBD1 is a possible D gene (5 bases). The CDR3 extends over 13 amino acids. Trimming pared 8 bases from V and 0 bases from J, leaving 11 bases between. Germline loops: CDR1 MNHEY, CDR2 SVGAGI. CDR3 in amino acids: CASGRGASYEQYF. In nucleotides, the CDR3 is TGTGCCAGCGGAAGGGGTGCCTCCTACGAGCAGTACTTC.

This clone was seen more than once but under ten times. The chain uses TRBV18 and TRBJ1-2; TRBD1 aligns across 9 bases. Losses at the gene ends were 3 bases for V and 6 bases for J; bases not matched to a gene: 5. The CDR3 extends over 14 amino acids. Germline CDR1 reads KGHSH; CDR2 reads LQKENI. CDR3 bases: TGTGCCAGCTCACCGGGACAGGGTAATGATGGCTACACCTTC. Translating gives CASSPGQGNDGYTF.

The rearrangement links TRBV5-1 to TRBJ1-1; possible D gene TRBD1, 6 bases. V lost 5 bases to trimming and J lost 1 base, with 12 bases between them. The germline gives CDR1 SGHRS, CDR2 YFSETQ. This CDR3 is 14 amino acids long. CDR3 loop: CASSQSQGNTEAFF. CDR3 DNA sequence: TGCGCCAGCAGTCAATCACAGGGGAACACTGAAGCTTTCTTT.

This rearrangement joins TRBV5-1 to TRBJ1-1; 8 bases align to TRBD1. The CDR3 is 14 amino acids. In germline, CDR1 is SGHRS, CDR2 YFSETQ. After removal of 3 bases from V and 6 bases from J, the junction contained 7 bases not matched to a gene. The CDR3 bases are TGCGCCAGCAGCTCGAGGACAGGGAGGGCTGAAGCTTTCTTT. This sequence encodes CASSSRTGRAEAFF.

The chain uses TRBV29-1 and TRBJ1-2, with a possible D match to TRBD1 (5 bases). Germline lookup yields CDR1 SQVTM and CDR2 ANQGSEA. The germline V and J ends were trimmed by 4 bases and 4 bases, with 13 bases remaining between them. CDR3 length equals 13 residues. The CDR3 sequence is CSVGAGQGYGYTF. DNA for the CDR3: TGCAGCGTTGGTGCGGGGCAGGGCTATGGCTACACCTTC.

The V and J genes are TRBV29-1 and TRBJ1-5; weak D call: TRBD1 (6 bases). The CDR3 has 14 residues. V shed 5 bases and J shed 3 bases, with 14 bases lying between them. Germline CDR1 SQVTM, CDR2 ANQGSEA. The CDR3 bases are TGCAGCGTTTCTTCGGGGGGCCTCAATCAGCCCCAGCATTTT. Protein: CSVSSGGLNQPQHF.

J is TRBJ2-3 and V is TRBV4-2, with 11 bases that match TRBD2. This CDR3 comprises 16 residues. Germline lookup yields CDR1 LGHNA and CDR2 YNFKEQ. V was clipped by 1 base and J by 5 bases; unmatched bases: 5. The chain's CDR3 is CASSQGLAGSGDTQYF. The CDR3 DNA reads as TGTGCCAGCAGCCAAGGACTAGCGGGATCTGGAGATACGCAGTATTTT.

This rearrangement joins TRBV5-6 to TRBJ1-1; 7 nucleotides match TRBD1. The CDR3 extends over 13 amino acids. The germline CDR1 and CDR2 sequences are SGHDT and YYEEEE. The ends lost 5 bases at V and 5 bases at J; junction bases unmatched: 6. In DNA, the CDR3 is TGTGCCAGCAGTTTTCAGGGGGGTACTGAAGCTTTCTTT. Its translation: CASSFQGGTEAFF.

The V and J genes are TRBV19 and TRBJ2-7; a possible D gene is TRBD2 (6 bases). The CDR3 consists of 14 residues. CDR1 is LNHDA and CDR2 is SQIVND in the germline V gene (reference sequence). Between the trimmed V and J ends, which lost 4 bases and 2 bases, there was a span of 12 bases. The CDR3 loop reads CASSTGTPPYEQYF. The CDR3 bases are TGTGCCAGTAGTACCGGGACTCCTCCCTACGAGCAGTACTTC.